A selection of T cell receptor beta chains follows, all from one sample in a study of blood T cell repertoires in COVID-19. Assay used: immunoSEQ multiplex PCR; TCRdb lists only in-frame clones, some missing. Here the sample spans roughly 400,000 clones, over 75% being singletons. Sample: peripheral blood. The receptor source for this set is a woman aged 60-75 years with COVID-19, enrolled during active disease. CDR3s include the opening cysteine and the closing phenylalanine or tryptophan. A D gene is named only where the DNA matches it firmly. For some rows the clone size is stated as once, few or many, or as a class when expanded; others skip it.

d_call cdr3_length clone_size j_call v_call cdr3_nt cdr3_aa
TRBD1 13 NA TRBJ1-4 TRBV12-3/TRBV12-4 TGTGCCAGCAGTTTGGGACAGATTGAAAAACTGTTTTTT CASSLGQIEKLFF
NA 15 NA TRBJ1-2 TRBV5-8 TGTGCCAGCAACTTAAGACAGAGAAGTAACTATGGCTACACCTTC CASNLRQRSNYGYTF
NA 14 NA TRBJ1-4 TRBV2 TGTGCCAGCAGTGAAGTTCTGGGGAGGGAAAAACTGTTTTTT CASSEVLGREKLFF
NA 16 once TRBJ1-6 TRBV7-9 TGTGCCAGCAGCCCACGTGGGGGCATTCTGGATTCACCCCTCCACTTT CASSPRGGILDSPLHF
NA 13 NA TRBJ1-5 TRBV11-1 TGTGCCAGCAGCGCGACTATTAATCAGCCCCAGCATTTT CASSATINQPQHF
NA 14 once TRBJ1-2 TRBV28 TGTGCCAGCAGTTTCGGGGGTATTAACTATGGCTACACCTTC CASSFGGINYGYTF
TRBD1 16 NA TRBJ1-1 TRBV29-1 TGCAGCGTTGCGGGGTGGACAGGGGGCCTGAACACTGAAGCTTTCTTT CSVAGWTGGLNTEAFF
NA 13 few TRBJ2-3 TRBV12-3/TRBV12-4 TGTGCCAGCAGAGCCGGTGATGCAGATACGCAGTATTTT CASRAGDADTQYF
TRBD1 13 NA TRBJ1-2 TRBV29-1 TGCAGCGTTGTACAGGGGTTTGGCTATGGCTACACCTTC CSVVQGFGYGYTF
TRBD1 13 few TRBJ2-7 TRBV28 TGTGCCAGCAGTCGGGACAGGGTAGGGGAGCAGTACTTC CASSRDRVGEQYF
TRBD1 13 NA TRBJ1-1 TRBV7-3 TGTGCCAGCAGCTCGGACAGGTCCGATGAAGCTTTCTTT CASSSDRSDEAFF
TRBD1 16 NA TRBJ2-1 TRBV11-2 TGTGCCAGCAGCCCCATGGTTGAGGGGGCTTACAATGAGCAGTTCTTC CASSPMVEGAYNEQFF
NA 20 NA TRBJ1-6 TRBV18 TGTGCCAGCTCACCACGGATAGGGGAGGATATTAACTCCTATAATTCACCCCTCCACTTT CASSPRIGEDINSYNSPLHF
NA 13 NA TRBJ1-2 TRBV6-5 TGTGCCAGCAGTTACTCGAATAGTGAGGGCTACACCTTC CASSYSNSEGYTF
TRBD2 18 NA TRBJ2-1 TRBV27 TGTGCCAGCAGTTTATCTCCGGGACTAGCGGGGACTTACAATGAGCAGTTCTTC CASSLSPGLAGTYNEQFF
TRBD1 14 NA TRBJ1-2 TRBV7-9 TGTGCCAGCACCCGACAGGGGGCGCGGGTTGGCTACACCTTC CASTRQGARVGYTF
TRBD1 18 NA TRBJ1-5 TRBV7-2 TGTGCCAGCAGCTTGCGGCAACTGGGACAGGGGAGCAATCAGCCCCAGCATTTT CASSLRQLGQGSNQPQHF
TRBD2 15 NA TRBJ2-1 TRBV6-5 TGTGCCAGTTTATCGACGGGGGGGTCCTACAATGAGCAGTTCTTC CASLSTGGSYNEQFF
TRBD1 15 NA TRBJ1-2 TRBV5-4 TGTGCCAGCACCCAGGGGGCGGGACACCTCTATGGCTACACCTTC CASTQGAGHLYGYTF
TRBD1 14 few TRBJ1-5 TRBV6-5 TGTGCCAGCAGTTTCCGACAGGGCAGGCAGCCCCAGCATTTT CASSFRQGRQPQHF
NA 16 NA TRBJ2-4 TRBV19 TGTGCCAGTAGTATCGGCCCCGGCTGGGCAAAAAACATTCAGTACTTC CASSIGPGWAKNIQYF
NA 15 NA TRBJ1-6 TRBV27 TGTGCCAGCAGCTCCGACTGGACAGACAATTCACCCCTCCACTTT CASSSDWTDNSPLHF
TRBD1 13 NA TRBJ2-3 TRBV7-9 TGTGCCAGCAGCGCAATCCAGGGACAGGGTGAATATTTT CASSAIQGQGEYF
NA 15 NA TRBJ2-2 TRBV7-6 TGTGCCAGCAGCTTATCGTTCTTGGGAGCCGGGGAGCTGTTTTTT CASSLSFLGAGELFF
NA 14 NA TRBJ1-1 TRBV18 TGTGCCAGCTCACCCGGACTAGGGGCGGACGTAGCTTTCTTT CASSPGLGADVAFF
NA 16 NA TRBJ2-7 TRBV28 TGTGCCAGCAGTTCCTACCGTCCGGGGGGCGCTACCGAGCAGTACTTC CASSSYRPGGATEQYF
NA 12 few TRBJ1-1 TRBV5-6 TGTGCCAGCAGGACAATTAACACTGAAGCTTTCTTT CASRTINTEAFF
NA 12 NA TRBJ1-2 TRBV6-2/TRBV6-3 TGTGCCAGCAGTTACAGAGGGTACGGCTACACCTTC CASSYRGYGYTF
TRBD1 15 NA TRBJ2-7 TRBV5-1 TGCGCCAGCAGCTTGGGACAGGGGGCCGCCTACGAGCAGTACTTC CASSLGQGAAYEQYF
NA 10 NA TRBJ1-1 TRBV20-1 TGCAGTGCCCCAGCGGGGCGCGCTTTCTTT CSAPAGRAFF
NA 15 once TRBJ2-7 TRBV6-5 TGTGCCAGCAAAAGGGGCCAGGACTACAACTACGAGCAGTACTTC CASKRGQDYNYEQYF
TRBD2 15 once TRBJ2-5 TRBV5-1 TGCGCCAGCAGCTTGACAGTCCTCGGGGGGGAGACCCAGTACTTC CASSLTVLGGETQYF
NA 12 NA TRBJ1-4 TRBV30 TGTGCCTGGAAGCAACTCTCTGAAAAACTGTTTTTT CAWKQLSEKLFF
NA 17 NA TRBJ1-3 TRBV7-2 TGTGCCAGCAGTTACGATGGGGCCTCAACTGCGGGAAACACCATATATTTT CASSYDGASTAGNTIYF
TRBD1 13 NA TRBJ1-2 TRBV6-5 TGTGCCAGCAGAAGGGGACAGAACTATGGCTACACCTTC CASRRGQNYGYTF
TRBD1 12 NA TRBJ1-2 TRBV23-1 TGCGCCAGCAGACTGTACAGGGGGCACGGCACCTTC CASRLYRGHGTF
TRBD1 13 NA TRBJ1-2 TRBV5-1 TGCGCCAGCAGCATCGGACAGGGCATTGGCTACACCTTC CASSIGQGIGYTF
TRBD1 16 few TRBJ1-4 TRBV9 TGTGCCAGCAGCGGCCCACAGGGGGCGTGGAATGAAAAACTGTTTTTT CASSGPQGAWNEKLFF
TRBD1 15 NA TRBJ1-3 TRBV2 TGTGCCAGCAGTGATTCAGGGGGTTTTGGAAACACCATATATTTT CASSDSGGFGNTIYF
NA 15 once TRBJ2-1 TRBV5-1 TGCGCCAGCAGCCTTCTGACCCGCGGGTTAAATGAGCAGTTCTTC CASSLLTRGLNEQFF
TRBD1 16 NA TRBJ1-1 TRBV5-1 TGCGCCAGCAGCTGGACAGGGGGCTTAGCGAACACTGAAGCTTTCTTT CASSWTGGLANTEAFF
TRBD1 17 NA TRBJ2-3 TRBV11-2 TGTGCCAGCAGGAAACCCGGGACAGGCAGCGGGTCAGATACGCAGTATTTT CASRKPGTGSGSDTQYF
NA 14 NA TRBJ2-7 TRBV9 TGTGCCAGCAGCGTAGAAGGGAGCCTCTACGAGCAGTACTTC CASSVEGSLYEQYF
NA 15 NA TRBJ1-3 TRBV9 TGTGCCAGCAGCCCCCGCAGGGATAAGGGAAACACCATATATTTT CASSPRRDKGNTIYF
NA 11 NA TRBJ2-1 TRBV12-3/TRBV12-4 TGTGCCAGCAGTTTAGTGAGTGAGCAGTTCTTC CASSLVSEQFF
NA 13 NA TRBJ2-1 TRBV28 TGTGCCAGCAGTTTGTTAACTCCCAATGAGCAGTTCTTC CASSLLTPNEQFF
NA 17 NA TRBJ2-7 TRBV5-1 TGCGCCAGCAGCTCCAAACAGGACAGAGAACTAACCTACGAGCAGTACTTC CASSSKQDRELTYEQYF
NA 12 NA TRBJ2-3 TRBV5-1 TGCGCCAGCAGCCCCGTCGGGGATACGCAGTATTTT CASSPVGDTQYF